These T cell receptor beta chains were read from a single sample in a study of T cells in tuberculosis. Method: immunoSEQ multiplex PCR; TCRdb's copy keeps in-frame clones and lacks some. The sample lists tens of thousands of clones, roughly 95% occurring once. The sequenced material came from PBMCs. These receptors were taken from a donor aged 10 to 29 with latent tuberculosis or without tuberculosis infection. Both conserved end residues are part of each CDR3. A D gene is named only where the DNA matches it firmly. For some rows the clone size is stated as once, few or many, or as a class when expanded; others skip it.

size | D | J | V | DNA | CDR3
once | NA | TRBJ1-4 | TRBV4-1 | TGCGCCAGCAGCCAAAAAGGGGGGGGCTGGTTCGAAAAACTGTTTTTT | CASSQKGGGWFEKLFF
NA | NA | TRBJ1-1 | TRBV27 | TGTGCCAGCAGTTTAAGGGGGAGTACTGAAGCTTTCTTT | CASSLRGSTEAFF
NA | TRBD2 | TRBJ2-2 | TRBV25-1 | TGTGCCAGCAGTAACCGGGGGGCGAACACCGGGGAGCTGTTTTTT | CASSNRGANTGELFF
once | TRBD1 | TRBJ2-2 | TRBV9 | TGTGCCAGCAGCGAGAGAGCCGGGACAGGGGACACCGGGGAGCTGTTTTTT | CASSERAGTGDTGELFF
NA | TRBD1 | TRBJ2-7 | TRBV7-9 | TGTGCCAGCAGCCCACCTCCGGGACAGGGTTTTACGTACGAGCAGTACTTC | CASSPPPGQGFTYEQYF
NA | TRBD1 | TRBJ2-6 | TRBV4-1 | TGCGCCAGCAGCCATGCCGACAGGGTTGGGGCTGGGGCCAACGTCCTGACTTTC | CASSHADRVGAGANVLTF
NA | TRBD2 | TRBJ2-1 | TRBV19 | TGTGCCAGTAGTACACTAGCGCTTAATGAGCAGTTCTTC | CASSTLALNEQFF
NA | NA | TRBJ2-7 | TRBV5-6 | TGTGCCAGCAGCTTGGAGGCAGGGGTGTCCTACGAGCAGTACTTC | CASSLEAGVSYEQYF
NA | TRBD2 | TRBJ2-1 | TRBV19 | TGTGCCAGTCAACGCTCAGTCGCGCCGGGACTAGCGGGAGTAGGGTACAATGAGCAGTTCTTC | CASQRSVAPGLAGVGYNEQFF
NA | NA | TRBJ2-5 | TRBV6-5 | TGTGCCAGCACTTCCTACCGGGAAGAAGAGACCCAGTACTTC | CASTSYREEETQYF
NA | NA | TRBJ2-2 | TRBV27 | TGTGCCAGCAGTTCTTACCTCGGACAGCCCACCGGGGAGCTGTTTTTT | CASSSYLGQPTGELFF
NA | TRBD2 | TRBJ2-1 | TRBV27 | TGTGCCAGCAGTCCTCCCCTAGCGGCCTACTACAATGAGCAGTTCTTC | CASSPPLAAYYNEQFF
NA | TRBD2 | TRBJ2-7 | TRBV18 | TGTGCCAGCTCACCACCGACTAGCGGGAGTTACGAGCAGTACTTC | CASSPPTSGSYEQYF
NA | TRBD1 | TRBJ2-5 | TRBV10-3 | TGTGCCATCAGTACGGGACAGGGCCCACGACGGCAGGAGACCCAGTACTTC | CAISTGQGPRRQETQYF
NA | TRBD1 | TRBJ1-1 | TRBV5-4 | TGTGCCAGCAGCTATGACAGGGACACTGAAGCTTTCTTT | CASSYDRDTEAFF
NA | NA | TRBJ1-4 | TRBV19 | TGTGCCAGTAGTAGCCCAGGGGACACTAATGAAAAACTGTTTTTT | CASSSPGDTNEKLFF
NA | NA | TRBJ1-1 | TRBV6-6 | TGTGCCAGCTTGTGGGGGCTGAACACTGAAGCTTTCTTT | CASLWGLNTEAFF
NA | NA | TRBJ1-1 | TRBV11-2 | TGTGCCAGCAGCTTAGGGTCGGGCACTGAAGCTTTCTTT | CASSLGSGTEAFF
NA | TRBD2 | TRBJ2-1 | TRBV19 | TGTGCCAGTAGTATGGTACTAGCGGGGGTCAATGAGCAGTTCTTC | CASSMVLAGVNEQFF
NA | NA | TRBJ2-5 | TRBV7-2 | TGTGCCAGCAGCACCCAGGGGTACATATACCAAGAGACCCAGTACTTC | CASSTQGYIYQETQYF
few | NA | TRBJ1-2 | TRBV19 | TGTGCCAGTAGTACCCGGGACACGACCAACTATGGCTACACCTTC | CASSTRDTTNYGYTF
NA | TRBD1 | TRBJ2-7 | TRBV27 | TGTGCCAGCAGTCTCTACTGGACAGGACCCTACGAGCAGTACTTC | CASSLYWTGPYEQYF
NA | TRBD2 | TRBJ2-3 | TRBV4-1 | TGCGCCAGCAGCCAAGATCTAGCGGGGGGCACAGATACGCAGTATTTT | CASSQDLAGGTDTQYF
NA | NA | TRBJ2-2 | TRBV11-3 | TGTGCCAGCAGGTCGGGGACCGGGGAGCTGTTTTTT | CASRSGTGELFF
few | TRBD1 | TRBJ1-5 | TRBV2 | TGTGCCAGCAGACTATTCGGGACAGGGGATCAGCCCCAGCATTTT | CASRLFGTGDQPQHF
few | TRBD2 | TRBJ2-7 | TRBV5-4 | TGTGCCAGCAGCTTGAGGACTAGCGGGATACTCTACGAGCAGTACTTC | CASSLRTSGILYEQYF
NA | TRBD2 | TRBJ2-7 | TRBV11-2 | TGTGCCAGCAGCCCCCCGGTATTAGCGGGAGGGGAGCAGTACTTC | CASSPPVLAGGEQYF
NA | NA | TRBJ2-7 | TRBV5-4 | TGTGCCAGCAGCCACCGAGGGGGGGGTCTGGAGCAGTACTTC | CASSHRGGGLEQYF
once | TRBD1 | TRBJ1-2 | TRBV5-1 | TGCGCCAGCAGCTTGACATCGGGGACAGGCCTATATGGCTACACCTTC | CASSLTSGTGLYGYTF
NA | NA | TRBJ1-3 | TRBV7-2 | TGTGCCAGCAGCTCGAACAGGGTAGGCGGAAACACCATATATTTT | CASSSNRVGGNTIYF
NA | TRBD1 | TRBJ1-6 | TRBV19 | TGTGCCAGTACGGGGACAGGGAATAATTCACCCCTCCACTTT | CASTGTGNNSPLHF
NA | TRBD1 | TRBJ2-7 | TRBV27 | TGTGCCAGCAGTGGGGGGACAGGATCCTACGAGCAGTACTTC | CASSGGTGSYEQYF
once | TRBD2 | TRBJ2-1 | TRBV5-6 | TGTGCCAGCAGCCCCTGGGGACTAGCGGGAGATTCCTACAATGAGCAGTTCTTC | CASSPWGLAGDSYNEQFF
once | NA | TRBJ2-5 | TRBV15 | TGTGCCACCAGCAGAGATCCGGCGGGACTGGAGACCCAGTACTTC | CATSRDPAGLETQYF
NA | NA | TRBJ1-2 | TRBV7-2 | TGTGCCAGCAGCTGGCGGGACAACTATGGCTACACCTTC | CASSWRDNYGYTF
NA | TRBD2 | TRBJ2-3 | TRBV7-9 | TGTGCCAGCAGCCCAGCCCAAAAGGGGACTAGCTGGGCAGATACGCAGTATTTT | CASSPAQKGTSWADTQYF
NA | NA | TRBJ1-2 | TRBV7-2 | TGTGCCAGCAGCTTAGCCTCGGCGGGCTATGGCTACACCTTC | CASSLASAGYGYTF
few | NA | TRBJ1-3 | TRBV4-1 | TGCGCCAGCAGCCAAGAGGGCTTCGTAGGTGGAAACACCATATATTTT | CASSQEGFVGGNTIYF
NA | NA | TRBJ1-1 | TRBV4-2 | TGTGCCAGCAGCCAAGCAGGGTTGAACACTGAAGCTTTCTTT | CASSQAGLNTEAFF
NA | NA | TRBJ2-1 | TRBV9 | TGTGCCAGCAGCGTAAGGGGGAACCTCTACAATGAGCAGTTCTTC | CASSVRGNLYNEQFF
NA | NA | TRBJ1-2 | TRBV19 | TGTGCCACCACTTGGGGCTCCCAGGACTATGGCTACACCTTC | CATTWGSQDYGYTF
NA | NA | TRBJ1-1 | TRBV2 | TGTGCCAGCAAATCAGGGCTCTCGAACACTGAAGCTTTCTTT | CASKSGLSNTEAFF
NA | NA | TRBJ1-3 | TRBV10-3 | TGTGCCATCAGCGGTGGGGCTTTCTCTGGAAACACCATATATTTT | CAISGGAFSGNTIYF
NA | NA | TRBJ1-1 | TRBV6-6 | TGTGCCAGCAACCCCCTAAAACAGGGGAACACTGAAGCTTTCTTT | CASNPLKQGNTEAFF
NA | NA | TRBJ1-1 | TRBV11-3 | TGTGCCAGCAGCTTAGACGGGAATGAAGCTTTCTTT | CASSLDGNEAFF
NA | TRBD2 | TRBJ2-3 | TRBV5-1 | TGCGCCAGCAGCTTGGGGGGGCCTAGCGGGGCCCGGGATACGCAGTATTTT | CASSLGGPSGARDTQYF
NA | NA | TRBJ1-1 | TRBV29-1 | TGCAGCGTTGAAGGAGGGCTGACTGAAGCTTTCTTT | CSVEGGLTEAFF
NA | TRBD1 | TRBJ2-1 | TRBV5-4 | TGTGCCAGCAGCGGTCTTAGACAGGGTTTTGGCAATGAGCAGTTCTTC | CASSGLRQGFGNEQFF
NA | NA | TRBJ2-3 | TRBV19 | TGTGCCAGTAGTGCCCGAGTTGATCCGGGCACAGATACGCAGTATTTT | CASSARVDPGTDTQYF
once | TRBD1 | TRBJ2-1 | TRBV5-4 | TGTGCCAGCAGCACAGACAGGGGGCGGGTCTACAATGAGCAGTTCTTC | CASSTDRGRVYNEQFF
NA | NA | TRBJ2-7 | TRBV27 | TGTGCCAGCAGTTTCGGAACGGAGTACGAGCAGTACTTC | CASSFGTEYEQYF
NA | TRBD1 | TRBJ1-2 | TRBV18 | TGTGCCAGCTCAACAGGGGGTACTAACTATGGCTACACCTTC | CASSTGGTNYGYTF
NA | TRBD1 | TRBJ1-1 | TRBV5-1 | TGCGCCAGCAGCTTGGGTGGACAGGGGGACACTGAAGCTTTCTTT | CASSLGGQGDTEAFF